The 24 T cell receptor beta chains below come from one sample, sequenced in a study of cytomegalovirus exposure and HLA in healthy donors. 13 Jbeta primers and 60 Vbeta primers were used for the PCR. Data came from immunoSEQ multiplex PCR; TCRdb stores just in-frame clones and leaves some out. The sample lists roughly 100,000 clones, 60% to 80% occurring once. Source material: PBMCs. The source of these receptors is a man aged 60 to 69 in good health and CMV-seropositive.

The count of this clone is one. The rearrangement links TRBV7-9 to TRBJ1-3; no reliable D call. CDR3 length: 14 amino acids. Germline V CDR1 and CDR2: SEHNR, FQNEAQ (reference sequence). Trimming left V 2 bases short and J 3 bases short, with 8 bases between. The CDR3 DNA reads TGTGCCAGCAGCTTACGAGTTAGTGGAAACACCATATATTTT. This sequence encodes CASSLRVSGNTIYF. Variable domain in full (rest from reference TRBV7-9 and TRBJ1-3): DTGVSQNPRHKITKRGQNVTFRCDPISEHNRLYWYRQTLGQGPEFLTYFQNEAQLEKSRLLSDRFSAERPKGSFSTLEIQRTEQGDSAMYLCASSLRVSGNTIYFGEGSWLTVV.

The chain is built from TRBV18 and TRBJ2-3; maybe TRBD2 (5 bases). V lost 0 bases, J lost 1 base, and 5 bases lay in between. This CDR3 is built from 14 residues. The germline CDR1 and CDR2 sequences are KGHSH and LQKENI. Written as DNA, the CDR3 is TGTGCCAGCTCACCACCGCGGGGCACAGATACGCAGTATTTT. Translating gives CASSPPRGTDTQYF.

The chain carries TRBV10-3 and TRBJ2-3; a possible D gene is TRBD1 (5 bases). CDR3 size: 15 residues. Germline loops: CDR1 ENHRY, CDR2 SYGVKD. V was pared by 2 bases and J by 1 base, with 10 bases between. CDR3 protein: CAISEGQGRTDTQYF. The CDR3 DNA is TGTGCCATCAGTGAGGGCCAGGGTCGCACAGATACGCAGTATTTT.

The V gene is TRBV5-4, the J gene TRBJ2-5; weak D call: TRBD1 (6 bases). The CDR3 contains 15 residues. CDR1 and CDR2 from the germline V gene are SGHNT and YYREEE (reference sequence). The V end was cut by 0 bases, the J end by 1 base, with 10 bases between. The CDR3 protein is CASSLGLDSQETQYF. The CDR3 DNA follows: TGTGCCAGCAGCTTGGGGTTGGACAGCCAAGAGACCCAGTACTTC.

The V gene is TRBV14, the J gene TRBJ1-2; D remains unclear. V was shortened by 0 bases and J by 4 bases, with 12 bases between the two germline ends. The CDR3 sequence is 15 residues long. Germline-derived CDR1 and CDR2 are SGHDN and FVKESK. The CDR3 DNA reads TGTGCCAGCAGCCAAGAAACCGCAACATTCTATGGCTACACCTTC. The encoded protein is CASSQETATFYGYTF.

This chain joins TRBV9 and TRBJ1-2; 9 positions match TRBD1. The CDR3 length is 16 residues. Germline V gene lookup returns CDR1 SGDLS and CDR2 YYNGEE. V shed 3 bases and J 4 bases; nucleotides not matched to a gene: 10. The CDR3 loop reads CASSAPGQGNFYGYTF. The CDR3 DNA sequence: TGTGCCAGCAGCGCCCCGGGACAGGGAAATTTCTATGGCTACACCTTC.

The chain joins TRBV6-6 to TRBJ2-1, with 12 bases lining up with TRBD2. V shed 7 bases, J shed 5 bases, and the junction held 6 bases outside the gene matches. The CDR3 has 15 amino acids. CDR1 is MNHNY and CDR2 is SVGAGI in the germline V gene (reference sequence). The CDR3 sequence: CASTSRLAGDNEQFF. In DNA form, the CDR3 reads TGTGCCAGCACCTCTAGACTAGCGGGGGACAATGAGCAGTTCTTC.

The chain employs TRBV4-2 and TRBJ1-6, with a possible D match to TRBD1 (5 bases). Germline V gene data show CDR1 as LGHNA and CDR2 as YNFKEQ. The CDR3 runs to 19 residues. The V gene lost 0 bases and the J gene lost 2 bases, with 17 bases spanning the gap. DNA for the CDR3: TGTGCCAGCAGCCAAGACCCTCGGGGGGGGAGCCCCTATAATTCACCCCTCCACTTT. It specifies CASSQDPRGGSPYNSPLHF.

This sequence joins TRBV11-2 and TRBJ2-7; 7 nucleotides align to TRBD2. CDR1 and CDR2 from the germline V gene are SGHAT and FQNNGV. V shed 5 bases and J 3 bases; nucleotides not matched to a gene: 13. There are 16 residues in the CDR3. CDR3 amino acids: CASSPQAGSAIYEQYF. For the CDR3, the DNA is TGTGCCAGCAGCCCCCAAGCGGGGAGCGCCATCTACGAGCAGTACTTC.

CDR3 protein: CASSSLLAGAYNEQFF. The CDR3 DNA reads as TGTGCCAGCAGCTCACTACTAGCGGGGGCCTACAATGAGCAGTTCTTC. The chain carries TRBV7-2 and TRBJ2-1; 11 bases are a match to TRBD2. Germline trimming cut 4 bases from V and 2 bases from J; bases unmatched to any gene: 4. CDR1 is SGHTA and CDR2 is FQGNSA in the germline V gene. The length of the CDR3 is 16 residues.

The rearrangement joins TRBV19 to TRBJ2-7, with D tentatively TRBD1 (6 bases). The germline gives CDR1 LNHDA, CDR2 SQIVND (reference sequence). The germline V and J ends were trimmed by 5 bases and 4 bases, with 18 bases remaining between them. The length of the CDR3 is 15 residues. This CDR3 reads CASSGSGQSPYEQYF. The CDR3 DNA reads TGTGCCAGTAGTGGCTCCGGACAGTCCCCATACGAGCAGTACTTC. Full variable domain (outside the CDR3, taken from reference TRBV19 and TRBJ2-7): DGGITQSPKYLFRKEGQNVTLSCEQNLNHDAMYWYRQDPGQGLRLIYYSQIVNDFQKGDIAEGYSVSREKKESFPLTVTSAQKNPTAFYLCASSGSGQSPYEQYFGPGTRLTVT.

Details on this clone: The junction differs from germline at one of its ends, possibly a read error. V usage is TRBV7-8 and J usage is TRBJ1-5; 9 bases fit TRBD1. This CDR3 is built from 15 residues. Looked up from germline, CDR1 is SGHVS and CDR2 is FQNEAQ. The chain's CDR3 is CANSLGGQGTQPQHF. CDR3 DNA: TGTGCCAACAGCTTAGGGGGACAGGGTACTCAGCCCCAGCATTTT.

In nucleotides, the CDR3 is TGTGCCAGCAGGGTAGGGAGGGACACCGGGGAGCTGTTTTTT. This codes for CASRVGRDTGELFF. V and J are TRBV25-1 and TRBJ2-2; TRBD2 aligns across 7 bases. Losses at the gene ends were 6 bases for V and 3 bases for J; bases not matched to a gene: 4. Germline assignment: CDR1 MGHDK and CDR2 SYGVNS. This CDR3 region has 14 residues.

CDR3 protein: CASSRGLDGEAFF. The CDR3 DNA follows: TGTGCCAGCTCCAGGGGTCTCGATGGGGAAGCTTTCTTT. The chain employs TRBV18 and TRBJ1-1; a possible D gene is TRBD1 (6 bases). The CDR3 sequence is 13 residues long. Looked up from germline, CDR1 is KGHSH and CDR2 is LQKENI. Trimming took 6 bases from V and 8 from J, leaving 16 bases between them.

This chain uses TRBV6-1 with TRBJ2-1, with 13 bases fitting TRBD2. J lost 7 bases, V lost 6 bases, and 6 bases had no gene match. This CDR3 has 15 residues. Germline CDR1 and CDR2: MNHNS and SASEGT. Here the CDR3 reads CASSPGLAGINEQFF. The CDR3 DNA is TGTGCCAGCAGCCCGGGACTAGCGGGGATTAATGAGCAGTTCTTC.

V is TRBV7-6 and J is TRBJ1-2; D is undetermined. This CDR3 region has 14 residues. Trimming stripped 4 bases from V and 6 bases from J, with 15 bases between. Per germline, CDR1 SGHVS and CDR2 FNYEAQ. The CDR3 reads CASSSPREGDGYTF. As DNA, the CDR3 is TGTGCCAGCAGCTCTCCTAGGGAGGGTGATGGCTACACCTTC.

The V and J genes are TRBV7-2 and TRBJ2-3, with 7 bases aligning to TRBD1. Trimming removed 1 base from V and 2 bases from J; junction bases left unmatched: 3. Germline loops: CDR1 SGHTA, CDR2 FQGNSA. CDR3 length: 15 amino acids. For the CDR3, the DNA is TGTGCCAGCAGCTTAGGACAGGGATTCACAGATACGCAGTATTTT. Translation gives CASSLGQGFTDTQYF.

The chain couples TRBV7-9 to TRBJ1-2, with unresolved D. The germline V and J ends were trimmed by 5 bases and 4 bases, with 11 bases remaining between them. Per the germline V gene, CDR1 is SEHNR and CDR2 is FQNEAQ (reference sequence). CDR3 length: 13 residues. The CDR3 coding sequence is TGTGCCAGCAGCCCCACAGCCCTCTATGGCTACACCTTC. This translates into CASSPTALYGYTF.

The chain employs TRBV5-1 and TRBJ2-2; 10 bases match TRBD2. Germline CDR1 and CDR2: SGHRS and YFSETQ. V was pared by 1 base and J by 4 bases, with 7 bases of the junction left unmatched. The CDR3 is 17 residues long. CDR3: CASSLKLAGTGTGELFF. The CDR3 DNA reads as TGCGCCAGCAGCTTGAAACTAGCGGGGACTGGCACCGGGGAGCTGTTTTTT.

The chain carries TRBV19 and TRBJ2-7; 8 nucleotides line up with TRBD1. CDR3 size: 15 residues. Germline V gives CDR1 LNHDA, CDR2 SQIVND (reference sequence). Trimming at V came to 5 bases and at J to 4 bases, leaving 10 bases not matched to a gene. DNA for the CDR3: TGTGCCAGTAGTCCCACCGGCAGGGGGCGATACGAGCAGTACTTC. It yields the protein CASSPTGRGRYEQYF.

This rearrangement joins TRBV6-6 to TRBJ2-5, with D possibly matching TRBD1 (6 bases). Trimming left V 7 bases short and J 4 bases short, with 13 bases between. The germline V gene encodes CDR1 MNHNY and CDR2 SVGAGI (reference sequence). The CDR3 covers 13 residues. CDR3 nucleotides: TGTGCCAGCAATCGGGACAAAGCAGAGACCCAGTACTTC. Its translation is CASNRDKAETQYF.

This clone was observed a few times. This chain links TRBV19 with TRBJ1-4; possibly TRBD1 for D (6 bases). V was trimmed by 1 base and J by 0 bases, leaving 12 bases between them. Germline V gene lookup returns CDR1 LNHDA and CDR2 SQIVND (reference sequence). This CDR3 is 17 amino acids long. The CDR3, as DNA: TGTGCCAGTAGTATAGCGGGGGGCCGTACAACTAATGAAAAACTGTTTTTT. It encodes CASSIAGGRTTNEKLFF.

V and J are TRBV29-1 and TRBJ2-7; D is unresolved. The CDR3 spans 13 residues. The germline V and J ends were trimmed by 4 bases and 9 bases, with 19 bases remaining between them. Germline values: CDR1 SQVTM, CDR2 ANQGSEA. The CDR3 coding sequence is TGCAGCGTTGGGGCAGCCACGGTTATCGGGCAGTACTTC. Its protein is CSVGAATVIGQYF.

The chain has TRBV5-4 and TRBJ2-1; tentative D call: TRBD1 (6 bases). V dropped 4 bases and J dropped 4 bases, with 15 bases sitting between them. The CDR3 is 15 amino acids. The germline CDR1 and CDR2 sequences are SGHNT and YYREEE (reference sequence). CDR3 sequence reads: CASSTGQPAYNEQFF. In nucleotides, the CDR3 is TGTGCCAGCAGCACCGGACAGCCGGCTTACAATGAGCAGTTCTTC.